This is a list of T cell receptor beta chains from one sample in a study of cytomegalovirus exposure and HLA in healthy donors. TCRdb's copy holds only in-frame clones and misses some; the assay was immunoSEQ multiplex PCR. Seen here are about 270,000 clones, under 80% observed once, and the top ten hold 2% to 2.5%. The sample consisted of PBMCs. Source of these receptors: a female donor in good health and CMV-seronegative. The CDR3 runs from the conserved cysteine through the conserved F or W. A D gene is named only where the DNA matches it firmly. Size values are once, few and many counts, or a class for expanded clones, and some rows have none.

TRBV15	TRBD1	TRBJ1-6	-	TGTGCCACCAGCAGACGACAGGGGAATAATTCACCCCTCCACTTT	CATSRRQGNNSPLHF
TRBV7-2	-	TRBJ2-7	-	TGTGCCAGCAGCTTAGCTAGCTCCTACGAGCAGTACTTC	CASSLASSYEQYF
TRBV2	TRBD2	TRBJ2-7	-	TGTGCCAGCCACGGGACTAGCGGGAGAAACGAGCAGTACTTC	CASHGTSGRNEQYF
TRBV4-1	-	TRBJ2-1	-	TGCGCCAGCAGCCAAGGGAGAGCGGAATTATACAATGAGCAGTTCTTC	CASSQGRAELYNEQFF
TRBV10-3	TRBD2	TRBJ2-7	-	TGTGCCATCAGTGAAGGTTCAAGCGGGAACGAGCAGTACTTC	CAISEGSSGNEQYF
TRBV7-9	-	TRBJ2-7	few	TGTGCCAGCAGCTTAGCTCTGTCGGTTGGGCGGTACTTC	CASSLALSVGRYF
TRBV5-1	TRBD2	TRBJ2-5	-	TGCGCCAGCAGCCACGGACTAGCGGTGGGGTACCAAGAGACCCAGTACTTC	CASSHGLAVGYQETQYF
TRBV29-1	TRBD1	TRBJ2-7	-	TGCAGCGCTCTCCGGTCGGGACAGAGTTCCTTCTACGAGCAGTACTTC	CSALRSGQSSFYEQYF
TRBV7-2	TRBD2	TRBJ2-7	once	TGTGCCAGCAGCTTAGCTAGCGGGAGGGGCCGCTACGAGCAGTACTTC	CASSLASGRGRYEQYF
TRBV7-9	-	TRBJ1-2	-	TGTGCCAGCAGCCCCTCGGGATGGGATTCTAACTATGGCTACACCTTC	CASSPSGWDSNYGYTF
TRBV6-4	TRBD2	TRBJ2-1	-	TGTGCCAGCAGTGACCGTCCCGGGACTAGCGGGAGCTTGTTCTTC	CASSDRPGTSGSLFF
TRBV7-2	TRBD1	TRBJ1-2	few	TGTGCCAGCAGCTTAGGGACAGGGGCCTATGGCTACACCTTC	CASSLGTGAYGYTF
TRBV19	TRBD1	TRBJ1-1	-	TGTGCCAGTAGTACTCGGACAGGGAGTTTGGGCACTGAAGCTTTCTTT	CASSTRTGSLGTEAFF
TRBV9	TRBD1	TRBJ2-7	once	TGTGCCAGCAGCACCGGACAGGGCTACGAGCAGTACTTC	CASSTGQGYEQYF
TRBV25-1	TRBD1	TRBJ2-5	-	TGTGCCAGCAGTGTAGGGACAGGGGGCTACCAAGAGACCCAGTACTTC	CASSVGTGGYQETQYF
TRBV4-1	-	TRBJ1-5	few	TGCGCCAGCAGCCAAGTTCGATCGGGAGGGACTCAGCCCCAGCATTTT	CASSQVRSGGTQPQHF
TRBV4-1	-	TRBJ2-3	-	TGCGCCAGCAGCCAAGGTCGACAGGCTAGCACAGATACGCAGTATTTT	CASSQGRQASTDTQYF
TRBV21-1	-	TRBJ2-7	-	TGTGCCAGCAGCTCCCAGGTTGGGGCAAGGGGCAAATACGAGCAGTACTTC	CASSSQVGARGKYEQYF
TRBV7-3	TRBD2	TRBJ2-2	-	TGTTCCAGCAGCCGACAAGCGGGAGCGAACACCGGGGAGCTGTTTTTT	CSSSRQAGANTGELFF
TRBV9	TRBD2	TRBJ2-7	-	TGTGCCAGCAGCCCCGGGGGGACGAGCTCCTACGAGCAGTACTTC	CASSPGGTSSYEQYF
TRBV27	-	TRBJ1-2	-	TGTGCCAGCAGTCCGATGTTTCGGGGGGATGGCTACACCTTC	CASSPMFRGDGYTF
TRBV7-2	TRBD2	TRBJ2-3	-	TGTGCCAGCAAACGGACTAGCGGGACTAGCACAGATACGCAGTATTTT	CASKRTSGTSTDTQYF
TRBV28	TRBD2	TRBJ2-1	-	TGTGCCAGCTGGGGGGGGATTTCCTACAATGAGCAGTTCTTC	CASWGGISYNEQFF
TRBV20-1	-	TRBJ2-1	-	TGCAGTGCTAGACAGGGAAATGAGCAGTTCTTC	CSARQGNEQFF
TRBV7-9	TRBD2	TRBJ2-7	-	TGTTCCAGCAGCCCGAGGGGACTATCCTACGAGCAGTACTTC	CSSSPRGLSYEQYF
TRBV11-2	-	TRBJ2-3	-	TGTGCCAGCAGCTTAGACGGTCCCTCTAGCACAGATACGCAGTATTTT	CASSLDGPSSTDTQYF
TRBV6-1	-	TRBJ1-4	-	TGTGCCAGCAGAACCCATTCCTCCGGCGGTGAAAAACTGTTTTTT	CASRTHSSGGEKLFF
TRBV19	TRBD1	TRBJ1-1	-	TGTGCCAGTATCTACCCAGGGGGGACTGAAGCTTTCTTT	CASIYPGGTEAFF
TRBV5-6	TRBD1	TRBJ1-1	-	TGTGCCAGCAGCGGAAGACAGGGTGGCACTGAAGCTTTCTTT	CASSGRQGGTEAFF
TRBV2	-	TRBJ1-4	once	TGTGCCAGCAGACCGGGAAGGACTAATGAAAAACTGTTTTTT	CASRPGRTNEKLFF
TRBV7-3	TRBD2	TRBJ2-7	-	TGTGCCAGCAGCCCAGGGACTAGCGGGACGTACGAGCAGTACTTC	CASSPGTSGTYEQYF
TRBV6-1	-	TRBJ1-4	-	TGTGCCAGCAAGGTCCAGGGTGGTGAAAAACTGTTTTTT	CASKVQGGEKLFF
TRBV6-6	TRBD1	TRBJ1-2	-	TGTGCCAGCAGGGACAGGGCCCAAACGCTCAGCATGGCCTTC	CASRDRAQTLSMAF
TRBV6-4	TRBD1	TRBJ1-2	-	TGTGCCAGCAGCCGACAGGGGAATGGCTACACCTTC	CASSRQGNGYTF
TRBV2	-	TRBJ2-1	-	TGTGCCAGCAACGGTTACAATGAGCAGTTCTTC	CASNGYNEQFF
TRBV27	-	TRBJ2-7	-	TGTGCCAGCAGTTTATCTTATCGGAGGACCTACGAGCAGTACTTC	CASSLSYRRTYEQYF
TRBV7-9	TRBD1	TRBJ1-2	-	TGTGCCAGCAGCTTAGATCAGGGGGCTAACTATGGCTACACCTTC	CASSLDQGANYGYTF